The clone carrying this T cell receptor beta chain was counted only a few times. Its antigen is not identified. V lost 5 bases, J lost 6 bases, and 12 bases lay in between. The germline CDR1 and CDR2 sequences are SGHVS and FNYEAQ. The CDR3 is made up of 13 amino acids. These data are taken from a study of T cell repertoires in cytomegalovirus infection. One entry per CDR3 protein results from TCRdb running MiXCR on the reads. The table records approximately 390,000 distinct CDR3 sequences, roughly 34% of them present only once. This clonotype was obtained from a human donor in good health (CMV status not recorded). Some clones in this sample may be carry-over from other donors' samples. The chain joins TRBV7-6 to TRBJ2-3; tentative D call: TRBD2 (5 bases). The starting material was cultured PBMCs, obtained from culture after CMV antigen stimulation. CDR3 nucleotides: TGTGCCAGCAGCCAGGAGGTTGCGGATACGCAGTATTTT. Its translation is CASSQEVADTQYF.